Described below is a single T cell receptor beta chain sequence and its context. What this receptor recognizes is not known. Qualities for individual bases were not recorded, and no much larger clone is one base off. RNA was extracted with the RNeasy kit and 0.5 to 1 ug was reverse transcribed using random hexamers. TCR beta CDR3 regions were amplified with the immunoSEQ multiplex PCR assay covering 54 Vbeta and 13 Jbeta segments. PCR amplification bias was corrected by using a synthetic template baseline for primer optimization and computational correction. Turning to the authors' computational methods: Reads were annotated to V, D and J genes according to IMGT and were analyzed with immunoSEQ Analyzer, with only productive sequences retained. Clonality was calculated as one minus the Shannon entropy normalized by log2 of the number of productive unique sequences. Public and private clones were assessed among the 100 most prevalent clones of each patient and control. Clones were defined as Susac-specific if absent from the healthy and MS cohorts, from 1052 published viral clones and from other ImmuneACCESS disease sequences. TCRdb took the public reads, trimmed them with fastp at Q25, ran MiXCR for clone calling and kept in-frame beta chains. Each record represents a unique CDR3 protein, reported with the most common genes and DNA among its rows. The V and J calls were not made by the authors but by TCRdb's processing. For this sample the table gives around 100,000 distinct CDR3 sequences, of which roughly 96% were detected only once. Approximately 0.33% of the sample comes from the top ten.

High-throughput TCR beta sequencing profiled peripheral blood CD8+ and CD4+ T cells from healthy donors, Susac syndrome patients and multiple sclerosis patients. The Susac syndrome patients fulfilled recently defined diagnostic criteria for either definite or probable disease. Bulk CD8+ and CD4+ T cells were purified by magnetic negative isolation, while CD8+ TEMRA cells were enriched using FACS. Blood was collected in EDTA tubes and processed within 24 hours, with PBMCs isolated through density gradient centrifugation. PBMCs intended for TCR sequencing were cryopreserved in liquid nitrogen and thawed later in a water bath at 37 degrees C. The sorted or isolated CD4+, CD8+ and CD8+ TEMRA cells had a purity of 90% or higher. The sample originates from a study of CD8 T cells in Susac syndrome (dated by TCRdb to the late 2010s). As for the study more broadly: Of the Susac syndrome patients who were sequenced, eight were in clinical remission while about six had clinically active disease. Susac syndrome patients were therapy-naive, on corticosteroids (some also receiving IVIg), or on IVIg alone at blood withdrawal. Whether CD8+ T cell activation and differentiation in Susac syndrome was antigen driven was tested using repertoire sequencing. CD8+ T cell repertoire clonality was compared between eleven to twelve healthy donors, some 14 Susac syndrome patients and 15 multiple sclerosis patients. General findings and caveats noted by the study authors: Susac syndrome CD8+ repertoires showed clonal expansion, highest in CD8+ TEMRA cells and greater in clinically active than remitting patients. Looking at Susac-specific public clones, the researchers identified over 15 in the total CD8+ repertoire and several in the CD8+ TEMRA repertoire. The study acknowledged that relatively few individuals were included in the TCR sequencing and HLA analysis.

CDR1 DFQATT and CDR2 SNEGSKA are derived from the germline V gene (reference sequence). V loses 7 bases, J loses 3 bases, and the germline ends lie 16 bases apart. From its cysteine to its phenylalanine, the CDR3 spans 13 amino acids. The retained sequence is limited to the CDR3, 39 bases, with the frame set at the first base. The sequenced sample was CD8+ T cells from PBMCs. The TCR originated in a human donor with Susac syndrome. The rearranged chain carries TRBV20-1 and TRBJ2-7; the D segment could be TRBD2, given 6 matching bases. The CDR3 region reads CSVPVGGNYEQYF. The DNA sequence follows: TGCAGTGTACCCGTGGGGGGAAACTACGAGCAGTACTTC.